These 5 T cell receptor beta chains were sequenced from one sample in a study of beta chain features in type 1 diabetes. Points from the study as a whole: In all four CD4+ subsets, TCRB CDR3 length was significantly, moderately reduced in type 1 diabetes.

The authors reverse transcribed all of the isolated RNA, so sequencing captured expressed TCRB transcripts. Data came from immunoSEQ multiplex PCR; TCRdb stores just in-frame clones and leaves some out. The data contain some 130,000 clones, roughly 10% of them seen just once; the ten biggest clones take up 0.6% to 0.9%. Antigens of these TCRs are unknown. Sequenced material: central memory CD4+ T cells from blood. Every receptor here comes from a man aged 25 to 45 with type 1 diabetes.

The chain is built from TRBV6-5 and TRBJ2-7, with 8 nucleotides matching TRBD1. This CDR3 has 15 amino acids. Germline V gene sequence: CDR1 MNHEY, CDR2 SVGAGI. V shed 6 bases, J shed 2 bases, and the junction held 9 bases outside the gene matches. The CDR3, as DNA: TGTGCCAGCAGGTCTTCCGGGACAGGCACCTACGAGCAGTACTTC. This encodes CASRSSGTGTYEQYF.

The chain recombines TRBV2 with TRBJ1-5, with unresolved D. The CDR3 has 14 residues. Germline CDR1 reads SNHLY; CDR2 reads FYNNEI. V was pared by 4 bases and J by 4 bases, with 11 bases between. The CDR3 region is CASSGREENQPQHF. The CDR3 coding sequence is TGTGCCAGCAGTGGAAGAGAGGAGAATCAGCCCCAGCATTTT.

The rearrangement uses TRBV18 and TRBJ2-7; D call uncertain. The V gene lost 3 bases and the J gene lost 2 bases, with 11 bases spanning the gap. This CDR3 spans 14 amino acids. Germline V CDR1 and CDR2: KGHSH, LQKENI. The CDR3: CASSPATTTYEQYF. The CDR3 DNA sequence: TGTGCCAGCTCACCGGCTACCACTACCTACGAGCAGTACTTC.

This clone appeared a few times. V gene TRBV18 combines with J gene TRBJ1-6; TRBD1 matches 10 bases. This CDR3 has 14 amino acids. V gave up 5 bases and J gave up 10 bases; unmatched junction bases: 5. Looked up from germline, CDR1 is KGHSH and CDR2 is LQKENI. The CDR3 sequence is CASSKGTGESPLHF. The CDR3 DNA is TGTGCCAGCTCAAAAGGGACAGGGGAATCACCCCTCCACTTT.

In its sample, this clone was seen a few times. The chain recombines TRBV9 with TRBJ2-5, with D perhaps TRBD1 (6 bases). With 0 bases removed from V and 5 bases from J, the gap between germline ends came to 14 bases. Germline CDR1 and CDR2: SGDLS and YYNGEE. The CDR3 runs to 15 residues. The CDR3 bases are TGTGCCAGCAGCGTAGATGGCAGGGGTGAGGAGACCCAGTACTTC. This translates into CASSVDGRGEETQYF.